Included here is one T cell receptor beta chain sequence, with context. The antigen it recognizes is unknown. No base-level quality is on record; no much larger clone is a single base apart. The CDR3 starts with the cysteine, ends with the phenylalanine, and has 14 residues. Solely the CDR3 DNA is kept, with 42 bases framed from the first base. Reading the germline V gene (reference sequence) gives CDR1 WNHNN and CDR2 SYGVQD. V loses 3 bases of germline sequence and J loses 3 bases, and the interval between the two ends is 11 bases. The entry originates in a study of cytomegalovirus exposure and HLA in healthy donors (dated 2017 in TCRdb). As for the study more broadly: An earlier analysis of some 600 of the donors reported roughly 300 Gb of sequence data and approximately 120 million unique TCR beta sequences obtained from about 200 million T cells. Roughly 300 gigabases of sequencing data and 70 million to 95 million unique TCR sequences made up an early release that covered some 640 HLA-typed donors. The genetic ancestry cluster associated with self-reported Caucasian donors included about 84% of the 398 genotyped donors. The study aimed to test whether signatures of past pathogen exposure could be identified by cataloging public T cell receptors. The study used immunosequencing to profile the T cell repertoires of several hundred subjects and linked those repertoires to cytomegalovirus serostatus. Besides the first cohort of approximately 710 subjects, a separate validation cohort made up of some 110 different subjects was used. To predict cytomegalovirus infection status, the study combined high-throughput TCR immunosequencing, statistical association of individual TCRs with disease status, and machine learning. A later analysis re-examined previously published TCR beta repertoires from about 670 donors and added high-resolution HLA genotyping to investigate patterns of TCR occurrence. The later analysis used no new phenotypic data to find candidate immune exposures, relying instead on TCR beta sequences and their occurrence across donors. An earlier analysis of more than 450 of the donors used high-throughput TCR beta sequencing to judge whether each TCR beta V gene segment behaved as functional or pseudogenic. Alongside the repertoire data, information on donor age, sex, ethnicity and CMV serostatus was compiled. A later genetic analysis took genome-wide SNP genotypes for about 55% of the roughly 670 donors and used that subset as a discovery cohort. Every repertoire in the discovery cohort had been generated on one and the same sequencing platform. HLA typing included class I and class II loci at four-digit resolution. The number of donors typed differed by locus, with about 629-630 for A, B, C, DRB1 and DQB1, around 520 for DQA1, some 570 for DPA1, and around 460 for DPB1. Four to six DR-DQ haplotypes were handled as single units for association and clustering, since linkage in the cohort was strong. Among roughly 370 genotyped donors of the cohort, an average of roughly 240,000 unique TCR beta nucleotide sequences were sequenced per donor, roughly 20% of them non-productive.

Study-wide conclusions, independent of this receptor: A later analysis reported that several top co-occurrence clusters appeared linked to parvovirus B19, influenza, CMV and Epstein-Barr virus. When HLA alleles, especially DR and DQ, strongly co-occurred, attributing TCR associations to individual alleles was difficult. A cluster of highly shared sequence variants was judged likely to be a technical artifact of the sequencing pipeline. A later analysis found that HLA-associated TCR beta chains were more clonally expanded and had lower generation probabilities than equally common non-associated chains. The presence/absence analyses assumed that sequencing depth was roughly uniform across donors, and that assumption may not be true. Because HLA typing was missing for some donors at each locus, association tests included only the typed subset. In an earlier analysis of some 550 of the donors, most TCR beta V segments were observed in productive rearrangements about 90% or about 30% of the time, broadly matching IMGT annotations. Because counts were too low, seventeen rarely observed V segments, including chromosome 9 orphons, were left out of the earlier analysis of 587 of the donors. Immune exposure information for the cohort was limited to CMV serostatus. Because the 87-base-pair reads could not distinguish some IMGT-functional V segments, including TRBV6-2 and TRBV6-3, those segments were excluded. Most CMV-associated TCR beta chains appeared to be HLA-restricted in a later analysis, and the HLA associations seemed to be driven largely by CMV exposure. A later analysis associated about 17,000 TCR beta sequences with specific HLA alleles at a false discovery rate of 0.05. Most TCR sequences were seen in very few donors, while some public TCRs were found in many individuals. A later genetic analysis associated a missense DCLRE1C variant with V-gene and J-gene trimming of TCR beta chains, and an independent cohort replicated the association. Cytomegalovirus status was reported to be diagnosed by the classifier with high specificity and sensitivity in both the original and validation cohorts. The study gave a list of 150 to 200 TCR beta chains associated with cytomegalovirus. In vitro tests confirmed that a few of the cytomegalovirus-associated TCR beta chains recognize cytomegalovirus antigens. It was suggested by the authors that the approach could potentially be generalized to other disease states and immunological phenotypes. In a later genetic analysis, fewer N-insertions in productive TCRs were reported among donors in an Asian-associated ancestry cluster than the roughly 700-donor mean. According to a later analysis, TCR association rates differed among HLA loci, with DRB1 alleles showing the most associated TCRs and HLA-C alleles showing the fewest. In this cohort, only TCR beta chains were sequenced, and detectable features were limited by the absence of alpha or paired-chain data. A further reported finding was that TCR beta sequences accurately predicted the HLA-A and HLA-B alleles for most subjects in the first cohort. Correlated functional status among segregating V segments might be attributable to linkage disequilibrium, but an unknown experimental factor could not be ruled out.

Library generation was performed with the immunoSEQ multiplex PCR assay. For the multiplex PCR, a mixture combining 60 forward primers for TCR Vbeta segments and 13 reverse primers for TCR Jbeta segments was used. Amplification of the CDR3 region of rearranged TCR beta genes was performed with a multiplex PCR assay on genomic DNA. On the Illumina HiSeq System, the amplified TCR beta libraries were sequenced as 87-base-pair reads. The authors processed their data as follows. A later analysis counted about 82 million unique TCR beta chains across the 550 to 800 repertoires, and some 12 million of these chains were shared by at least two donors. Raw reads were error-corrected and collapsed into unique sequences by a nearest-neighbor algorithm in which closely related sequences were merged to remove PCR and sequencing errors. Alignment of CDR3 sequences to IMGT reference sequences was used to assign V, D and J gene segments. For a sequence to be retained, a match of at least six nucleotides was required to both a V gene segment and a J gene segment. Rearrangements were classified as productive when the CDR3 lacked stop codons and remained in frame with V and J, and all other rearrangements were classified as non-productive. CDR3 was defined according to IMGT convention as the region running from the second conserved V-encoded cysteine to the conserved J-encoded phenylalanine. The earlier analysis of 500 to 750 of the donors excluded any sequence lacking an unambiguous match to a single V gene segment. In an earlier analysis of 450 to 700 of the donors, V segments were called functional above 56.7% productive rearrangements and were called segregating when the between-donor standard deviation exceeded 5%. A statistical classification framework was developed to diagnose cytomegalovirus status using the catalog of TCR beta chain sequences. A later analysis assigned V and J genes by comparing TCR nucleotide sequences with IMGT/GENE-DB human TR gene sequences. The TCRdist pipeline was used in a later analysis to assign CDR3 sequences and most-parsimonious VDJ recombination scenarios. In a later analysis, every TCR beta chain was defined by the combination of its CDR3 amino acid sequence and its V-gene family, and reads without a unique V-gene family were dropped. A later analysis removed 500 to 600 highly shared, low-generation-probability nucleotide sequences to deal with suspected cross-contamination and a sequencing artifact. In a later analysis, a clonal expansion index for each public chain was calculated from normalized within-repertoire ranks of inferred template counts. Generation probabilities in a later analysis came from a VDJ recombination model fitted to out-of-frame rearrangements, and those results were checked against IGoR. A later analysis scored TCR-TCR, TCR-HLA and TCR-CMV co-occurrence with hypergeometric tests, applying a repertoire-size bias correction to TCR pairs. To estimate false discovery rates, a later analysis permuted the HLA or CMV assignments 20 times. In a later analysis, co-occurring TCRs were grouped using DBSCAN, with TCRdist sequence similarity added in when clustering inside HLA-allele-positive subsets. Repertoires with fewer than 30,000 or more than 120,000 public chains, plus five repertoires with anomalous nucleotide sharing, were excluded from co-occurrence clustering. TCRdb mirrors the immuneACCESS table, restricted to in-frame sequences. Some clones are absent from its copies; in checked studies, under half trace to an unresolved V gene, and the reason for the others is unknown. For V, J and clone size, that table is used; D and trimming come from the DNA. Within this sample are about 120,000 clones, with over 65% of them counted one time only. The top ten constitute less than 3% of the sample.

The cohort was made up of 500 to 800 healthy bone marrow donors. All cohort members were sampled while nominally healthy, although unrecorded immune exposures were likely present. The donor tested CMV seronegative and was one of the 352 seronegative cohort members. A peripheral blood sample was provided by each donor, and peripheral blood mononuclear cells were used for TCR beta sequencing. The Qiagen DNeasy Blood Extraction Kit was used to extract genomic DNA from the blood cell samples. The sample consisted of PBMCs. The sequence was obtained from a female donor in good health and CMV-seronegative. This receptor chain uses TRBV10-1 and TRBJ1-2; a confident D gene designation cannot be given. The CDR3 amino acid sequence is: CASSELFCYYGYTF. The DNA sequence follows: TGCGCCAGCAGTGAACTCTTCTGCTACTATGGCTACACCTTC.